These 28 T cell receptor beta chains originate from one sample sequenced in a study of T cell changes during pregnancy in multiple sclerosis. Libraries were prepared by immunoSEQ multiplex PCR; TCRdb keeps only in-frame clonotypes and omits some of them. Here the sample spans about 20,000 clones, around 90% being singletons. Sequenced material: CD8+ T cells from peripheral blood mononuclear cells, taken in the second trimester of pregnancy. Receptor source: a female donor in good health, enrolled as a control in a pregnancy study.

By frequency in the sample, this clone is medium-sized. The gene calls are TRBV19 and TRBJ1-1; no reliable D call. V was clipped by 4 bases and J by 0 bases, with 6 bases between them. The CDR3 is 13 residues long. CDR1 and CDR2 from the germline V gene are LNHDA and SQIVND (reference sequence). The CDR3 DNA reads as TGTGCCAGTAGTAGCACAGTGAACACTGAAGCTTTCTTT. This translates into CASSSTVNTEAFF.

The CDR3 DNA sequence: TGTGCCAGCAGCTCGCTGACAGGGGCTAATGAAAAACTGTTTTTT. The encoded protein is CASSSLTGANEKLFF. The gene calls are TRBV7-9 and TRBJ1-4; 8 nucleotides agree with TRBD1. Losses at the gene ends were 4 bases for V and 3 bases for J; bases not matched to a gene: 4. Germline V gene lookup returns CDR1 SEHNR and CDR2 FQNEAQ (reference sequence). This CDR3 has 15 amino acids.

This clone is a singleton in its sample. The CDR3 DNA reads TGCGCCAGCAGTCAGACCACAGGGCCTCAGCCCCAGCATTTT. It is translated as CASSQTTGPQPQHF. This chain links TRBV4-1 with TRBJ1-5, with a tentative D call TRBD1 (6 bases). Trimming shortened V by 6 bases and J by 6 bases, and 15 bases separated the two germline ends. Germline assignment: CDR1 MGHRA and CDR2 YSYEKL. The CDR3 loop spans 14 amino acids.

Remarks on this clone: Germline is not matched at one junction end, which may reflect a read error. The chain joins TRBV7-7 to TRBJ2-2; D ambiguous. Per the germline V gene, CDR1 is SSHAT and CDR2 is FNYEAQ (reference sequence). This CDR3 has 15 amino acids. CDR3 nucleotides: TGTGCTAGCAGCTATTCCTCGAGAGAGACCGGGGAGCTGTTTTTT. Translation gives CASSYSSRETGELFF. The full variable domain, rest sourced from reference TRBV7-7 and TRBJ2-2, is GAGVSQSPRYKVTKRGQDVTLRCDPISSHATLYWYQQALGQGPEFLTYFNYEAQPDKSGLPSDRFSAERPEGSISTLTIQRTEQRDSAMYRCASSYSSRETGELFFGEGSRLTVL.

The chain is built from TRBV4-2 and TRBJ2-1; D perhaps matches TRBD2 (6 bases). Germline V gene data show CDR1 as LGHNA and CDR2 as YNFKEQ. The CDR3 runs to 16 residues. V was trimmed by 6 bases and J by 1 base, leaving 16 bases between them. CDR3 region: CASSSSREESYNEQFF. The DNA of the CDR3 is TGTGCCAGCAGTTCCTCCAGGGAGGAGTCCTACAATGAGCAGTTCTTC.

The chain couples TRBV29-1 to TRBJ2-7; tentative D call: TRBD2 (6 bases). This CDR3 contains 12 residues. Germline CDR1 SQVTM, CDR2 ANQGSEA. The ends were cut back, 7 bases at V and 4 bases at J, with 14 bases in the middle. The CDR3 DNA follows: TGCAGCGGCCGGGACTCCGTGTACGAGCAGTACTTC. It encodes CSGRDSVYEQYF.

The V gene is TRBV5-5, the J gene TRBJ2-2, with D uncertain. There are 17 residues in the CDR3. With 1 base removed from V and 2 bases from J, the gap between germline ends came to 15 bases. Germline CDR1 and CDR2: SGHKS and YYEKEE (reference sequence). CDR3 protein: CASSLLWAGVNTGELFF. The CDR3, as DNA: TGTGCCAGCAGCTTGTTATGGGCAGGCGTAAACACCGGGGAGCTGTTTTTT.

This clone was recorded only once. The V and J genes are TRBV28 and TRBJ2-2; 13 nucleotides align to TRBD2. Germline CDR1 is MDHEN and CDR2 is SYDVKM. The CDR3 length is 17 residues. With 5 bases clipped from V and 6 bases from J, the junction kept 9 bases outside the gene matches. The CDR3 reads CASSTPGLAGEPGELFF. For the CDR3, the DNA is TGTGCCAGCAGTACTCCAGGACTAGCGGGGGAACCCGGGGAGCTGTTTTTT. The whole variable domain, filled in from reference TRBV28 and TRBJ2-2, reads DVKVTQSSRYLVKRTGEKVFLECVQDMDHENMFWYRQDPGLGLRLIYFSYDVKMKEKGDIPEGYSVSREKKERFSLILESASTNQTSMYLCASSTPGLAGEPGELFFGEGSRLTVL.

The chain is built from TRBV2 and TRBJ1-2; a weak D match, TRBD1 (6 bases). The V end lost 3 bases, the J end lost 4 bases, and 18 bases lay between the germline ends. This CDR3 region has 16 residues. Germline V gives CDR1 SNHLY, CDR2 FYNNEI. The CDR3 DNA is TGTGCCAGCAGTGAGTTATGGGACACCCCTGGCTATGGCTACACCTTC. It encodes CASSELWDTPGYGYTF.

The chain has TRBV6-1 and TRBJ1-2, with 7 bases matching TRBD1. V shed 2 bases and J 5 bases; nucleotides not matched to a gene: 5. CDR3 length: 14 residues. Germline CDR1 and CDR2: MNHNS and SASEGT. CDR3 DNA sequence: TGTGCCAGCAGTGAACCTCCAGGGGGTTATGGCTACACCTTC. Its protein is CASSEPPGGYGYTF.

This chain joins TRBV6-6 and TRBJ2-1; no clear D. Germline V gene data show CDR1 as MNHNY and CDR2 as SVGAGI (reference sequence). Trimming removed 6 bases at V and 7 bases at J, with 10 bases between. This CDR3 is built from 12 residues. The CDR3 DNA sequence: TGTGCCAGCAGCAGTCCCCCGAATGAGCAGTTCTTC. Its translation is CASSSPPNEQFF.

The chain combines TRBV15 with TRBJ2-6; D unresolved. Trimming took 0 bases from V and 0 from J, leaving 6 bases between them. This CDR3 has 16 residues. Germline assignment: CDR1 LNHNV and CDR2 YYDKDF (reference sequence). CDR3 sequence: CATSREMSSGANVLTF. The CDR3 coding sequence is TGTGCCACCAGCAGAGAGATGAGCTCTGGGGCCAACGTCCTGACTTTC.

The CDR3 is CASSWDRDYEQFF. The CDR3 DNA is TGTGCCAGCAGCTGGGACAGGGATTATGAGCAGTTCTTC. The chain recombines TRBV5-6 with TRBJ2-1; 9 positions match TRBD1. CDR3 length: 13 residues. Germline V gene lookup returns CDR1 SGHDT and CDR2 YYEEEE. The V and J ends lost 3 bases and 8 bases, in that order; junction bases with no gene match: 3.

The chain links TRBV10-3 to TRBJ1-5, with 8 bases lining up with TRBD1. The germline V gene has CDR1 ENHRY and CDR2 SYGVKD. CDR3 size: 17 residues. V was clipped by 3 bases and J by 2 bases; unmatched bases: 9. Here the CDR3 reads CAISEPEDRAGNQPQHF. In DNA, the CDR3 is TGTGCCATCAGTGAACCCGAGGACAGGGCAGGCAATCAGCCCCAGCATTTT.

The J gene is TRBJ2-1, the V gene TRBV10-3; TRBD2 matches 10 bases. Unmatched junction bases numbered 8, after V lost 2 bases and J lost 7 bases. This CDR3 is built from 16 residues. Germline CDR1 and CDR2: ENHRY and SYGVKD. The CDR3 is CAISEMASGSRNEQFF. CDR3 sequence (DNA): TGTGCCATCAGTGAGATGGCTAGCGGGAGTCGGAATGAGCAGTTCTTC.

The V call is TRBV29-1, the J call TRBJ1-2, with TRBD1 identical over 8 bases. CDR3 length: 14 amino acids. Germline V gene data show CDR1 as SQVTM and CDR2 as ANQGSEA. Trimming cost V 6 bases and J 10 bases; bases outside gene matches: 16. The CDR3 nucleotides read TGCAGCGTCAGATCAACAGGGGGAGTGATTGACTACACCTTC. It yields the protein CSVRSTGGVIDYTF.

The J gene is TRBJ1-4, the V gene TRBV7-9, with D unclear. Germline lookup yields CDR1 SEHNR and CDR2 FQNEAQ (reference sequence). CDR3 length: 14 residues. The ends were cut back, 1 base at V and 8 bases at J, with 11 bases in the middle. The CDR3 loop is CASSLDRVREKLFF. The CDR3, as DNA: TGTGCCAGCAGCTTAGACCGGGTACGGGAAAAACTGTTTTTT.

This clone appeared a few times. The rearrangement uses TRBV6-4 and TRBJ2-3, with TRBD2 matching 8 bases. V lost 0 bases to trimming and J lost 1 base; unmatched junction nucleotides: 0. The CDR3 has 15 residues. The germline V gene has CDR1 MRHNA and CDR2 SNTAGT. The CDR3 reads CASSDSRGGTDTQYF. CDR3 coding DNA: TGTGCCAGCAGTGACTCGCGGGGGGGCACAGATACGCAGTATTTT.

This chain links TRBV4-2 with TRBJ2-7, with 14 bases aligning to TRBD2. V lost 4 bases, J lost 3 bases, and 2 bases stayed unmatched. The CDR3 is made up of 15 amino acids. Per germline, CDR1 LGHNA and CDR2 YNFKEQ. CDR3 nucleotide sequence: TGTGCCAGCAGCCCTGGGACTAGCGGGGGCTACGAGCAGTACTTC. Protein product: CASSPGTSGGYEQYF.

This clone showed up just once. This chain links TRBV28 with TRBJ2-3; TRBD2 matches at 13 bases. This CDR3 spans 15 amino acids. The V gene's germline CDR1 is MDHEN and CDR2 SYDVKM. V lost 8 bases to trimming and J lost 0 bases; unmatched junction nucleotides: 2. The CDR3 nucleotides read TGTGCCAGCCTACTAGCGGGAGGGAGCACAGATACGCAGTATTTT. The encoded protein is CASLLAGGSTDTQYF. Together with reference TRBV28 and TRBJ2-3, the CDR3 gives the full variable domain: DVKVTQSSRYLVKRTGEKVFLECVQDMDHENMFWYRQDPGLGLRLIYFSYDVKMKEKGDIPEGYSVSREKKERFSLILESASTNQTSMYLCASLLAGGSTDTQYFGPGTRLTVL.

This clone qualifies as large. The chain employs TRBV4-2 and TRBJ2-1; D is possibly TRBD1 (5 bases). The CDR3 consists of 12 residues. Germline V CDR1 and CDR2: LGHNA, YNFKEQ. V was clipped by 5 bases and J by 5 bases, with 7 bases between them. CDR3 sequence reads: CASSFRDNEQFF. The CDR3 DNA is TGTGCCAGCAGCTTCAGGGACAATGAGCAGTTCTTC.

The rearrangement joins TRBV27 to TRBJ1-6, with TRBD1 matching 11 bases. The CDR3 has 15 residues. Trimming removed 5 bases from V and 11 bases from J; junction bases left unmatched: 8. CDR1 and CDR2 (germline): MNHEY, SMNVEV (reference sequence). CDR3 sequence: CASSPVDRGRTPLHF. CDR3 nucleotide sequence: TGTGCCAGCAGTCCCGTGGACAGGGGGCGTACACCCCTCCACTTT.

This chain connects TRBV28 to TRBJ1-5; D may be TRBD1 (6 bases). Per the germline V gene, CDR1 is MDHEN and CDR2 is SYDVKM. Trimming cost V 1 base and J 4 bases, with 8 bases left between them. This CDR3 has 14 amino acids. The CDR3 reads CASSLFQGNQPQHF. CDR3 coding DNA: TGTGCCAGCAGTTTATTCCAGGGGAATCAGCCCCAGCATTTT.

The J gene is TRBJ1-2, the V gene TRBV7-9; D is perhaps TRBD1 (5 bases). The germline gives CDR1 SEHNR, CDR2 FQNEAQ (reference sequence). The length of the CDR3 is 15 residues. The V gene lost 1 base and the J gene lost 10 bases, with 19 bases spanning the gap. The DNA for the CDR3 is TGTGCCAGCAGCTTAGTAGTATCAGGGCCTGTCGCCTACACCTTC. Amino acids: CASSLVVSGPVAYTF.

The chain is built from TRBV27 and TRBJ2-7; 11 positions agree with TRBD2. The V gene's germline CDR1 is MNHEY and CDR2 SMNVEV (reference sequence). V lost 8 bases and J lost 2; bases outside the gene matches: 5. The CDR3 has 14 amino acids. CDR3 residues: CASGLTSGAYEQYF. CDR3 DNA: TGTGCCAGCGGACTGACTAGCGGGGCCTACGAGCAGTACTTC.

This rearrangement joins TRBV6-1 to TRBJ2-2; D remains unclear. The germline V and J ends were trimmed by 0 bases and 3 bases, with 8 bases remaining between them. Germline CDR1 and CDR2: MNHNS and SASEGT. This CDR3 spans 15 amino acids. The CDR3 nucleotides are TGTGCCAGCAGTGAAGCGGCGACACACACCGGGGAGCTGTTTTTT. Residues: CASSEAATHTGELFF.

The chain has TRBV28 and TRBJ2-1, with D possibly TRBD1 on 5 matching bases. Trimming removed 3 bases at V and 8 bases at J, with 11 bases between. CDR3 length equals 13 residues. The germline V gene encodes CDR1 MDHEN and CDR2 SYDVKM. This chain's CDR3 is CASSFRGRDEQFF. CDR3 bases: TGTGCCAGCAGTTTTAGGGGAAGGGATGAGCAGTTCTTC.

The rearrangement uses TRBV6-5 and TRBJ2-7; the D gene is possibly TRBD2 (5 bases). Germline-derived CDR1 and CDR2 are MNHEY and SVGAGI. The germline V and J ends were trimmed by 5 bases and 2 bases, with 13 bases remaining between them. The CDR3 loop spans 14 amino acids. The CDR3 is CASSPLSGTYEQYF. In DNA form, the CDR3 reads TGTGCCAGCAGTCCCCTCAGCGGAACCTACGAGCAGTACTTC.